Sequencing of this TCR beta chain was carried out in a study of cytomegalovirus exposure and HLA in healthy donors. The PCR was carried out with 60 Vbeta primers and 13 Jbeta primers. Only in-frame clones appear in the TCRdb table, and some are missing; sequencing was by immunoSEQ multiplex PCR. The sample includes about 200,000 clones, over 65% of them seen just once. Study conclusions and caveats: Later analysis identified around 15,000 TCR beta sequences associated with HLA alleles, using a false discovery rate threshold of 0.05.

This clone was found once. Its antigen is unidentified. Germline loops: CDR1 LNHDA, CDR2 SQIVND (reference sequence). The CDR3 runs 15 residues. V was trimmed by 0 bases and J by 1 base, leaving 9 bases between them. The chain is built from TRBV19 and TRBJ1-1, with D hard to call. The sequence came from a boy aged 2-15 years in good health and CMV-seronegative. Sample: PBMCs. The CDR3 DNA is TGTGCCAGTAGTATAGATCCGGGTACGAACACTGAAGCTTTCTTT. It codes for CASSIDPGTNTEAFF.